The 31 T cell receptor beta chains listed next were all sequenced from one sample in a study of tumor T cells in aggressive B-cell lymphoma. This table comes from immunoSEQ multiplex PCR, and its TCRdb copy is limited to in-frame clones, with some not included. Of thousands of clones listed, roughly nine tenths are singletons. The sample consisted of tumor tissue. Receptor source: an adult with diffuse large B cell lymphoma.

CDR3 amino acids: CAIRGDRKYNEQFF. In DNA, the CDR3 is TGTGCCATCAGGGGGGACAGGAAATACAATGAGCAGTTCTTC. The chain links TRBV10-3 to TRBJ2-1, with TRBD1 identical over 8 bases. Germline CDR1 ENHRY, CDR2 SYGVKD. The ends lost 6 bases at V and 4 bases at J; junction bases unmatched: 5. The CDR3 consists of 14 residues.

V is TRBV6-4 and J is TRBJ1-4, with 8 nucleotides matching TRBD1. Germline V gene data show CDR1 as MRHNA and CDR2 as SNTAGT. The CDR3 totals 14 residues. The V segment lost 4 bases and the J segment 8 bases; nucleotides outside the gene matches: 6. The DNA for the CDR3 is TGTGCCAGCAGTGGGGACAGGTTTCGGGAAAAACTGTTTTTT. Amino acids: CASSGDRFREKLFF.

The V call is TRBV29-1, the J call TRBJ1-1; D gene ambiguous. V lost 4 bases, J lost 6 bases, and 21 bases lay in between. Germline V gene data show CDR1 as SQVTM and CDR2 as ANQGSEA. CDR3 size: 15 residues. CDR3 DNA sequence: TGCAGCGTTGTGGGAGGGAGCCGGCCGTGGCCTGAAGCTTTCTTT. Protein: CSVVGGSRPWPEAFF.

V and J are TRBV18 and TRBJ1-5; no reliable D call. Germline CDR1 reads KGHSH; CDR2 reads LQKENI. The ends were cut back, 3 bases at V and 4 bases at J, with 13 bases in the middle. This CDR3 comprises 15 residues. CDR3 protein: CASSPEAGGNQPQHF. Written as DNA, the CDR3 is TGTGCCAGCTCACCGGAGGCAGGAGGGAATCAGCCCCAGCATTTT.

The gene calls are TRBV29-1 and TRBJ2-5; D not certain. Trimming removed 3 bases from V and 2 bases from J, with 7 bases in between. Germline values: CDR1 SQVTM, CDR2 ANQGSEA. The CDR3 is 12 residues long. The CDR3 bases are TGCAGCGTTGAGGTCCTACAAGAGACCCAGTACTTC. Amino acid sequence: CSVEVLQETQYF.

V gene TRBV6-1 combines with J gene TRBJ2-6; no definite D call. Germline V gene lookup returns CDR1 MNHNS and CDR2 SASEGT. CDR3 size: 15 residues. With 4 bases removed from V and 1 base from J, the gap between germline ends came to 8 bases. In nucleotides, the CDR3 is TGTGCCAGCAGTGGGCACCCTTCTGGGGCCAACGTCCTGACTTTC. It encodes CASSGHPSGANVLTF.

V is TRBV7-3 and J is TRBJ2-5; TRBD1 aligns across 8 bases. Germline loops: CDR1 SGHTA, CDR2 FQGTGA. The CDR3 runs 13 residues. The V gene end was trimmed by 8 bases and the J gene end by 5 bases; junction bases not matched to a gene: 7. This CDR3 is CASSLDRVETQYF. The DNA of the CDR3 is TGTGCCAGCTCCTTGGACAGGGTGGAGACCCAGTACTTC.

This clone was seen more than once but under ten times. This rearrangement joins TRBV4-3 to TRBJ2-3; TRBD2 aligns across 15 bases. The germline V gene has CDR1 LGHNA and CDR2 YSLEER. J gave up 4 bases and V 3 bases, and 5 bases lay outside the gene matches. This CDR3 has 17 amino acids. The CDR3 loop reads CASSQSGTSGRPDTQYF. In DNA, the CDR3 is TGCGCCAGCAGCCAGTCTGGGACTAGCGGGAGGCCAGATACGCAGTATTTT.

CDR3 nucleotide sequence: TGTGCCAGCAGCGCCCCAGGGGAAGATACGCAGTATTTT. Encoded protein: CASSAPGEDTQYF. The rearrangement links TRBV6-6 to TRBJ2-3; D is perhaps TRBD1 (6 bases). This CDR3 contains 13 residues. CDR1 and CDR2 (germline): MNHNY, SVGAGI (reference sequence). V was trimmed by 6 bases and J by 5 bases, leaving 12 bases between them.

The CDR3 sequence: CASKGLAAYNEQFF. Written as DNA, the CDR3 is TGTGCCAGCAAAGGGCTAGCCGCCTACAATGAGCAGTTCTTC. V gene TRBV5-6 combines with J gene TRBJ2-1, with D possibly being TRBD2 (5 bases). CDR1 and CDR2 (germline): SGHDT, YYEEEE. V lost 6 bases and J 2 bases, leaving 12 bases between the germline ends. This CDR3 region has 14 residues.

The chain has TRBV18 and TRBJ2-7, with 7 positions matching TRBD1. CDR1 and CDR2 from the germline V gene are KGHSH and LQKENI. J was trimmed by 2 bases and V by 1 base; bases with no gene match: 2. The CDR3 totals 14 residues. CDR3 protein: CASSPQGTAYEQYF. The CDR3 DNA is TGTGCCAGCTCACCACAGGGGACAGCCTACGAGCAGTACTTC.

DNA of the CDR3: TGTGCCAGCCAAGACAGGGGAGAGACCCAGTACTTC. The encoded protein is CASQDRGETQYF. The rearrangement links TRBV5-4 to TRBJ2-5; the match to TRBD1 covers 8 bases. The trim removed 7 bases at V and 4 bases at J, leaving 3 bases unmatched. Germline CDR1 and CDR2: SGHNT and YYREEE (reference sequence). The CDR3 is made up of 12 amino acids.

The chain uses TRBV11-2 and TRBJ2-1; D is unresolved. V was clipped by 5 bases and J by 8 bases, with 7 bases between them. CDR3 length: 11 residues. Germline loops: CDR1 SGHAT, CDR2 FQNNGV. CDR3 loop: CASSVIDEQFF. The CDR3 bases are TGTGCCAGCAGCGTAATTGATGAGCAGTTCTTC.

The rearrangement joins TRBV19 to TRBJ2-1, with TRBD1 matching over 8 bases. Germline lookup yields CDR1 LNHDA and CDR2 SQIVND (reference sequence). The V gene end was trimmed by 1 base and the J gene end by 15 bases; junction bases not matched to a gene: 11. The CDR3 is made up of 14 amino acids. Written as DNA, the CDR3 is TGTGCCAGTAGTATAGGACAGGGGCCACCATTTCGGTTCTTC. It yields the protein CASSIGQGPPFRFF.

CDR3 region: CASSPSGGQGEEKLFF. The CDR3 DNA is TGTGCCAGCAGCCCCTCAGGAGGACAGGGAGAAGAAAAACTGTTTTTT. The chain combines TRBV9 with TRBJ1-4, with 8 bases identical to TRBD1. The CDR3 extends over 16 amino acids. The germline V gene has CDR1 SGDLS and CDR2 YYNGEE. The V segment lost 4 bases and the J segment 8 bases; nucleotides outside the gene matches: 13.

The chain employs TRBV29-1 and TRBJ1-5; D is perhaps TRBD1 (5 bases). Germline V gene lookup returns CDR1 SQVTM and CDR2 ANQGSEA. The CDR3 spans 13 residues. V was shortened by 8 bases and J by 5 bases, with 16 bases between the two germline ends. As DNA, the CDR3 is TGCAGCCCGCAAGGGGAACGGTATCAGCCCCAGCATTTT. Translation gives CSPQGERYQPQHF.

The rearrangement uses TRBV27 and TRBJ2-5; D is perhaps TRBD2 (5 bases). There are 14 residues in the CDR3. V shed 5 bases and J shed 2 bases, with 12 bases lying between them. Germline assignment: CDR1 MNHEY and CDR2 SMNVEV (reference sequence). The CDR3 sequence: CASSVLSGQETQYF. The CDR3 nucleotides read TGTGCCAGCAGTGTTCTCTCGGGGCAAGAGACCCAGTACTTC.

V is TRBV5-4 and J is TRBJ2-7; D might be TRBD2 (6 bases). CDR1 is SGHNT, CDR2 YYREEE, per germline (reference sequence). The CDR3 consists of 16 residues. V was shortened by 0 bases and J by 2 bases, with 15 bases between the two germline ends. CDR3 sequence (DNA): TGTGCCAGCAGCTTGGAAGCGGGCAGGAAGGCCTACGAGCAGTACTTC. Its protein is CASSLEAGRKAYEQYF.

In the case of this clone: The same CDR3 can be traced to other DNA sequences in this sample. This chain joins TRBV7-3 and TRBJ1-4, with D hard to call. Germline CDR1 SGHTA, CDR2 FQGTGA. The V end lost 1 base, the J end lost 5 bases, and 11 bases lay between the germline ends. There are 15 residues in the CDR3. CDR3 nucleotide sequence: TGTGCCAGCAGCTTAATGGGAGGGAAGAATGAAAAACTGTTTTTT. This translates into CASSLMGGKNEKLFF.

This chain links TRBV4-3 with TRBJ2-2; D call uncertain. Germline CDR1 and CDR2: LGHNA and YSLEER. The germline V and J ends were trimmed by 3 bases and 7 bases, with 9 bases remaining between them. The CDR3 totals 13 residues. The CDR3 reads CASSHAGGGELFF. The CDR3 nucleotides are TGCGCCAGCAGCCATGCCGGTGGCGGGGAGCTGTTTTTT.

The chain uses TRBV18 and TRBJ2-5; tentatively, D is TRBD2 (6 bases). The CDR3 is 15 amino acids. V was shortened by 2 bases and J by 4 bases, with 14 bases between the two germline ends. Germline CDR1 KGHSH, CDR2 LQKENI. The CDR3 nucleotides are TGTGCCAGCTCACCAAAAGGAGGGATCGGAGAGACCCAGTACTTC. This encodes CASSPKGGIGETQYF.

The V and J genes are TRBV7-8 and TRBJ2-7; 8 bases line up with TRBD1. The CDR3 is made up of 15 amino acids. The V gene's germline CDR1 is SGHVS and CDR2 FQNEAQ. The CDR3 protein is CASSFGQGESYEQYV. CDR3 sequence (DNA): TGTGCCAGCAGCTTCGGACAGGGAGAATCCTACGAACAGTACGTC.

The sample holds one count of this clone. The chain joins TRBV7-3 to TRBJ2-1; D unresolved. Trimming pared 2 bases from V and 6 bases from J, leaving 5 bases between. This CDR3 has 12 amino acids. Germline CDR1 SGHTA, CDR2 FQGTGA. The CDR3 loop reads CASSLYSNEQFF. The CDR3 DNA reads as TGTGCCAGCAGCTTATACAGCAATGAGCAGTTCTTC.

This chain connects TRBV6-6 to TRBJ2-1; 9 positions match TRBD2. V lost 8 bases and J lost 7; bases outside the gene matches: 12. CDR1 and CDR2 from the germline V gene are MNHNY and SVGAGI (reference sequence). This CDR3 has 15 amino acids. The DNA of the CDR3 is TGTGCCAGCGCGAGCGGGAGGCTGCCTGGGAATGAGCAGTTCTTC. Translated: CASASGRLPGNEQFF.

The chain carries TRBV28 and TRBJ2-4; 10 bases align to TRBD2. Germline-derived CDR1 and CDR2 are MDHEN and SYDVKM. The J segment lost 6 bases and the V segment lost 6 bases, leaving 2 bases of the junction unmatched. The length of the CDR3 is 13 residues. CDR3 in amino acids: CASRGTSANIQYF. CDR3 coding DNA: TGTGCCAGCAGAGGGACTAGCGCAAACATTCAGTACTTC.

The CDR3 sequence is CASTLGGGYGYTF. CDR3 coding DNA: TGTGCCAGCACCTTGGGGGGGGGCTATGGCTACACCTTC. The chain links TRBV2 to TRBJ1-2, with D tentatively TRBD1 (5 bases). Germline-derived CDR1 and CDR2 are SNHLY and FYNNEI. Trimming left V 7 bases short and J 4 bases short, with 13 bases between. The CDR3 spans 13 residues.

The V gene is TRBV9, the J gene TRBJ2-2; 11 nucleotides agree with TRBD1. The germline CDR1 and CDR2 sequences are SGDLS and YYNGEE. This CDR3 has 15 residues. V shed 5 bases, J shed 6 bases, and the junction held 6 bases outside the gene matches. CDR3 in amino acids: CASSIRDRGAGELFF. CDR3 sequence (DNA): TGTGCCAGCAGTATACGGGACAGGGGGGCCGGGGAGCTGTTTTTT.

In nucleotides, the CDR3 is TGTGCCAGCAGCCTCGAGGGGAGCGGGGTCCCAGATACGCAGTATTTT. It is translated as CASSLEGSGVPDTQYF. The chain couples TRBV14 to TRBJ2-3, with 7 bases that match TRBD2. Per the germline V gene, CDR1 is SGHDN and CDR2 is FVKESK. This CDR3 contains 16 residues. The ends lost 4 bases at V and 4 bases at J; junction bases unmatched: 11.

The chain has TRBV10-3 and TRBJ2-3; possible D gene TRBD2, 7 bases. Germline V gene sequence: CDR1 ENHRY, CDR2 SYGVKD. V was pared by 11 bases and J by 1 base, with 16 bases between. The CDR3 loop spans 14 amino acids. The CDR3 spells CASEWEGGTDTQYF. The CDR3 DNA follows: TGTGCCTCGGAATGGGAGGGGGGCACAGATACGCAGTATTTT.

The rearrangement joins TRBV5-6 to TRBJ1-5, with D unclear. The CDR3 has 13 residues. Germline V gene sequence: CDR1 SGHDT, CDR2 YYEEEE. V was cut by 0 bases and J by 3 bases, with 4 bases left in between. The CDR3 is CASSLGLNQPQHF. CDR3 bases: TGTGCCAGCAGCTTGGGTCTCAATCAGCCCCAGCATTTT.

The chain couples TRBV19 to TRBJ2-2; the D gene is possibly TRBD1 (5 bases). The CDR3 consists of 12 residues. The germline gives CDR1 LNHDA, CDR2 SQIVND (reference sequence). The V and J ends lost 8 bases and 8 bases respectively, with 12 bases between them. CDR3 nucleotide sequence: TGTGCCAGTGGGGCGTTCGTAGGGGAGCTGTTTTTT. This translates into CASGAFVGELFF.